The 30 T cell receptor beta chains below were found in one sample sequenced in a study of glioma-infiltrating T cells after dendritic cell vaccination. The repertoire was sequenced with immunoSEQ multiplex PCR; TCRdb's copy has only in-frame clones and lacks some. In the table there are 80,000 to 100,000 clones, approximately 80% of which are singletons. The sample was blood, taken before dendritic cell vaccination. These receptors were collected from a human donor with glioblastoma.

The J gene is TRBJ2-1, the V gene TRBV27; 12 nucleotides agree with TRBD2. J was trimmed by 5 bases and V by 6 bases; bases with no gene match: 2. Germline CDR1 is MNHEY and CDR2 is SMNVEV (reference sequence). The CDR3 runs 14 residues. The CDR3 region has the DNA TGTGCCAGCAGACTAGCGGGAGGAAACAATGAGCAGTTCTTC. Its protein is CASRLAGGNNEQFF.

The chain joins TRBV11-1 to TRBJ2-7; D unclear. Trimming left V 4 bases short and J 0 bases short, with 16 bases between. The CDR3 loop spans 16 amino acids. The germline V gene encodes CDR1 SGHAT and CDR2 FQDESV (reference sequence). CDR3 region: CASSSSRFRSSYEQYF. The CDR3 region has the DNA TGTGCCAGCAGCTCCTCGCGCTTCCGGAGCTCCTACGAGCAGTACTTC.

V usage is TRBV5-1 and J usage is TRBJ2-7, with 9 nucleotides matching TRBD1. This CDR3 is built from 16 residues. The V and J ends lost 3 bases and 0 bases, in that order; junction bases with no gene match: 7. CDR1 is SGHRS, CDR2 YFSETQ, per germline. As DNA, the CDR3 is TGCGCCAGCAGCTCACAGGGACAGGGTAGCTCCTACGAGCAGTACTTC. Residues: CASSSQGQGSSYEQYF. The full variable domain, with the rest looked up from reference TRBV5-1 and TRBJ2-7, is KAGVTQTPRYLIKTRGQQVTLSCSPISGHRSVSWYQQTPGQGLQFLFEYFSETQRNKGNFPGRFSGRQFSNSRSEMNVSTLELGDSALYLCASSSQGQGSSYEQYFGPGTRLTVT.

This clone turned up a few times. The gene calls are TRBV20-1 and TRBJ2-7; D gene unclear. This CDR3 has 11 amino acids. The germline CDR1 and CDR2 sequences are DFQATT and SNEGSKA (reference sequence). V dropped 1 base and J dropped 7 bases, with 8 bases sitting between them. The CDR3 DNA reads TGCAGTGCTAGAGTACTACGGGAGCAGTACTTC. This codes for CSARVLREQYF.

Worth noting for this clone: One junction end disagrees with the germline gene, perhaps due to a read error. V gene TRBV27 combines with J gene TRBJ1-1; 7 nucleotides align to TRBD1. The CDR3 is 13 amino acids. Germline CDR1 and CDR2: MNHEY and SMNVEV (reference sequence). This CDR3 is CASGKTGNAEAFF. The CDR3 coding sequence is TGTGCCAGCGGAAAGACAGGGAACGCTGAAGCTTTCTTT.

This clone was recorded only once. This chain links TRBV30 with TRBJ1-2; 10 nucleotides match TRBD1. V was pared by 3 bases and J by 5 bases, with 6 bases of the junction left unmatched. The V gene's germline CDR1 is GTSNPN and CDR2 SVGIG (reference sequence). The CDR3 has 14 residues. The CDR3 here is CAWSRQGALYGYTF. The CDR3 DNA sequence: TGTGCCTGGAGCCGACAGGGGGCCCTATATGGCTACACCTTC.

The V gene is TRBV7-2, the J gene TRBJ1-4, with 8 bases matching TRBD1. Losses at the gene ends were 5 bases for V and 5 bases for J; bases not matched to a gene: 7. Per germline, CDR1 SGHTA and CDR2 FQGNSA. This CDR3 comprises 15 residues. CDR3 coding DNA: TGTGCCAGCAGCCAAGGACAGGGTTTGAATGAAAAACTGTTTTTT. It specifies CASSQGQGLNEKLFF.

J is TRBJ2-3 and V is TRBV5-5; a weak D match, TRBD2 (5 bases). Per the germline V gene, CDR1 is SGHKS and CDR2 is YYEKEE (reference sequence). This CDR3 has 14 amino acids. V lost 7 bases, J lost 1 base, and 13 bases lay in between. CDR3 amino acids: CASLGWGGTDTQYF. CDR3 nucleotides: TGTGCCAGCCTCGGTTGGGGAGGCACAGATACGCAGTATTTT.

The chain recombines TRBV6-5 with TRBJ2-1, with a possible D match to TRBD1 (6 bases). The ends were cut back, 5 bases at V and 7 bases at J, with 15 bases in the middle. Per the germline V gene, CDR1 is MNHEY and CDR2 is SVGAGI. This CDR3 spans 14 amino acids. CDR3 nucleotide sequence: TGTGCCAGCAGTCGATACAGGGACCAGAATGAGCAGTTCTTC. Translation gives CASSRYRDQNEQFF.

V and J are TRBV15 and TRBJ1-1, with 8 bases that match TRBD1. V gave up 3 bases and J gave up 4 bases; unmatched junction bases: 4. CDR1 is LNHNV and CDR2 is YYDKDF in the germline V gene (reference sequence). CDR3 length: 14 residues. The DNA for the CDR3 is TGTGCCACCAGCAGGAGAACAGGGGGCACTGAAGCTTTCTTT. Its protein product is CATSRRTGGTEAFF.

The chain recombines TRBV28 with TRBJ2-7; 9 positions match TRBD2. Germline-derived CDR1 and CDR2 are MDHEN and SYDVKM. This CDR3 is built from 17 residues. J gave up 2 bases and V 7 bases, and 15 bases lay outside the gene matches. As DNA, the CDR3 is TGTGCCAGCACCACTGCGGAAGCTAGCGGGACAACCTACGAGCAGTACTTC. It yields the protein CASTTAEASGTTYEQYF.

This chain uses TRBV9 with TRBJ2-5, with 7 bases that match TRBD2. The V and J ends lost 0 bases and 5 bases, in that order; junction bases with no gene match: 7. CDR3 length: 15 amino acids. CDR1 and CDR2 (germline): SGDLS, YYNGEE. Here the CDR3 DNA reads TGTGCCAGCAGCGTAGGGGGGGAGGGCCTGGAGACCCAGTACTTC. It codes for CASSVGGEGLETQYF.

The chain uses TRBV6-1 and TRBJ1-3; D is ambiguous. Looked up from germline, CDR1 is MNHNS and CDR2 is SASEGT. This CDR3 is 15 amino acids long. Trimming took 3 bases from V and 3 from J, leaving 12 bases between them. CDR3 region: CASSEAPEGGNTIYF. The CDR3 DNA follows: TGTGCCAGCAGTGAGGCCCCCGAGGGTGGAAACACCATATATTTT.

The chain joins TRBV6-1 to TRBJ1-2; D is unresolved. V lost 2 bases and J lost 4, with 8 bases in between. CDR3 length: 13 residues. CDR1 and CDR2 (germline): MNHNS, SASEGT. CDR3 bases: TGTGCCAGCAGTGAACTTAGTAGCTATGGCTACACCTTC. Translation gives CASSELSSYGYTF.

The chain has TRBV7-3 and TRBJ2-1, with unresolved D. Trimming took off 1 base at V and 0 bases at J, with 7 bases between the two ends. This CDR3 region has 15 residues. Germline CDR1 and CDR2: SGHTA and FQGTGA. CDR3 amino acids: CASSLSRSSYNEQFF. The CDR3 DNA is TGTGCCAGCAGCTTAAGCCGCAGCTCCTACAATGAGCAGTTCTTC.

The rearrangement uses TRBV19 and TRBJ1-2; D unresolved. The CDR3 runs 12 residues. The germline gives CDR1 LNHDA, CDR2 SQIVND (reference sequence). Between the trimmed V and J ends, which lost 7 bases and 2 bases, there was a span of 8 bases. CDR3 nucleotide sequence: TGTGCCAGTATGGAGGAGAACTATGGCTACACCTTC. Protein product: CASMEENYGYTF.

This clone was seen at least ten times. Here the CDR3 DNA reads TGTGCAAGTCGCTACCTAGGAAACACCATATATTTT. Amino acid sequence: CASRYLGNTIYF. The rearrangement joins TRBV12-2 to TRBJ1-3. TRBV12-2 corresponds to a pseudogene. This CDR3 has 12 amino acids.

This clone was detected only a few times. The V gene is TRBV7-3, the J gene TRBJ1-1, with D unclear. Looked up from germline, CDR1 is SGHTA and CDR2 is FQGTGA. The CDR3 contains 14 residues. The V end lost 7 bases, the J end lost 1 base, and 13 bases lay between the germline ends. CDR3 DNA sequence: TGTGCCAGCAAGAAGGCCCCAGGGAACACTGAAGCTTTCTTT. Translation gives CASKKAPGNTEAFF.

A few counts support this clone. V is TRBV30 and J is TRBJ1-2, with a weak D call TRBD1 (5 bases). CDR1 is GTSNPN, CDR2 SVGIG, per germline (reference sequence). CDR3 size: 12 residues. Trimming took off 0 bases at V and 8 bases at J, with 10 bases between the two ends. This CDR3 reads CAWSVGGGGYTF. The CDR3 region has the DNA TGTGCCTGGAGTGTCGGGGGTGGGGGCTACACCTTC.

CDR3 loop: CASSPPPATYEKLFF. For the CDR3, the DNA is TGTGCCAGCAGTCCCCCCCCTGCCACATATGAAAAACTGTTTTTT. The chain couples TRBV28 to TRBJ1-4; D remains ambiguous. Germline V gene sequence: CDR1 MDHEN, CDR2 SYDVKM. The CDR3 contains 15 residues. Trimming stripped 5 bases from V and 6 bases from J, with 16 bases between.

The chain employs TRBV5-1 and TRBJ2-5, with TRBD2 identical over 12 bases. The J segment lost 5 bases and the V segment lost 2 bases, leaving 1 base of the junction unmatched. Germline CDR1 reads SGHRS; CDR2 reads YFSETQ. There are 14 residues in the CDR3. CDR3 in DNA: TGCGCCAGCAGCTTCCTAGCGGGAGGGGAGACCCAGTACTTC. Translated: CASSFLAGGETQYF. Full variable domain (remainder filled in from reference TRBV5-1 and TRBJ2-5): KAGVTQTPRYLIKTRGQQVTLSCSPISGHRSVSWYQQTPGQGLQFLFEYFSETQRNKGNFPGRFSGRQFSNSRSEMNVSTLELGDSALYLCASSFLAGGETQYFGPGTRLLVL.

This rearrangement joins TRBV5-4 to TRBJ2-7; 7 bases are shared with TRBD2. V trimming: 4 bases; J trimming: 6 bases; junction bases outside the gene matches: 13. Germline V gene sequence: CDR1 SGHNT, CDR2 YYREEE (reference sequence). This CDR3 is 15 amino acids long. The CDR3 reads CASSRGKAGLGEQYF. CDR3 coding DNA: TGTGCCAGCAGCCGCGGCAAAGCGGGATTAGGCGAGCAGTACTTC.

The J gene is TRBJ2-1, the V gene TRBV12-1; the D call TRBD1 from the table was never checked on the DNA. TRBV12-1 is flagged as a pseudogene. This CDR3 contains 15 residues. The CDR3 here is CASSIRTKSYNEQFF. The DNA for the CDR3 is TGTGCCAGCAGCATTCGTACAAAGTCGTACAATGAGCAGTTCTTC.

V and J are TRBV5-4 and TRBJ2-1; a weak D match, TRBD1 (5 bases). The CDR3 sequence is 15 residues long. V was cut by 0 bases and J by 2 bases, with 9 bases left in between. Germline values: CDR1 SGHNT, CDR2 YYREEE (reference sequence). CDR3: CASSLDRNPYNEQFF. The CDR3 DNA reads as TGTGCCAGCAGCTTGGACAGGAACCCCTACAATGAGCAGTTCTTC.

The chain carries TRBV7-3 and TRBJ2-1, with D perhaps TRBD1 (7 bases). V gave up 2 bases and J gave up 8 bases, with 13 bases separating them. The CDR3 spans 14 residues. In germline, CDR1 is SGHTA, CDR2 FQGTGA. CDR3 region: CASSLAPGGYEQFF. The CDR3 nucleotides read TGTGCCAGCAGCTTAGCCCCAGGGGGGTATGAGCAGTTCTTC.

This chain joins TRBV29-1 and TRBJ2-3; 8 nucleotides agree with TRBD1. This CDR3 contains 14 residues. J was trimmed by 4 bases and V by 3 bases; bases with no gene match: 6. Germline loops: CDR1 SQVTM, CDR2 ANQGSEA. CDR3 nucleotides: TGCAGCGTTGAGACAGGGGTTGGGTCAGATACGCAGTATTTT. Its translation is CSVETGVGSDTQYF.

The chain is built from TRBV19 and TRBJ2-7; 11 bases agree with TRBD2. J was trimmed by 5 bases and V by 5 bases; bases with no gene match: 8. The CDR3 runs to 15 residues. Per germline, CDR1 LNHDA and CDR2 SQIVND (reference sequence). The CDR3 loop reads CASSRTTSGTDEQYF. In DNA form, the CDR3 reads TGTGCCAGTAGTCGCACGACTAGCGGGACAGACGAGCAGTACTTC.

The chain joins TRBV11-3 to TRBJ2-1, with unresolved D. Trimming stripped 2 bases from V and 9 bases from J, with 14 bases between. The CDR3 loop spans 14 amino acids. The germline CDR1 and CDR2 sequences are SGHNT and YENEEA. CDR3 DNA sequence: TGTGCCAGCAGCTTAAACTCCCCCTACGGTGAGCAGTTCTTC. Translation gives CASSLNSPYGEQFF.

This chain links TRBV27 with TRBJ2-7; TRBD1 matches at 9 bases. The CDR3 has 15 amino acids. The junction had 4 bases not matched to a gene; V was cut back by 1 base and J by 3 bases. Germline V gene sequence: CDR1 MNHEY, CDR2 SMNVEV (reference sequence). For the CDR3, the DNA is TGTGCCAGCAGTTTATACAGGGGGCCGAACTACGAGCAGTACTTC. This gives the protein CASSLYRGPNYEQYF.

The V call is TRBV19, the J call TRBJ1-2, with TRBD1 as a possible D gene (5 bases). Germline loops: CDR1 LNHDA, CDR2 SQIVND (reference sequence). This CDR3 has 13 amino acids. V was shortened by 6 bases and J by 1 base, with 9 bases between the two germline ends. CDR3 in amino acids: CASSVQDNYGYTF. CDR3 in DNA: TGTGCCAGTAGCGTACAGGATAACTATGGCTACACCTTC.